The 23 T cell receptor beta chains below come from one sample, sequenced in a study of blood T cell repertoires in COVID-19. Assay: immunoSEQ multiplex PCR; the TCRdb copy retains only in-frame clones and omits some. The data contain some 140,000 clones, 79% of them singletons. Sequenced: peripheral blood. The source of these receptors is a man aged 55 to 69 with acute or convalescent COVID-19.

Only a few counts were recorded for this clone. V gene TRBV27 combines with J gene TRBJ1-5; D perhaps matches TRBD1 (5 bases). Germline V gene sequence: CDR1 MNHEY, CDR2 SMNVEV (reference sequence). The germline V and J ends were trimmed by 6 bases and 3 bases, with 9 bases remaining between them. The CDR3 length is 13 residues. The CDR3 DNA is TGTGCCAGCAGGCGGGACTACAATCAGCCCCAGCATTTT. Protein: CASRRDYNQPQHF.

The chain has TRBV5-1 and TRBJ2-1; 10 bases are shared with TRBD2. Germline loops: CDR1 SGHRS, CDR2 YFSETQ. CDR3 length equals 15 residues. J was trimmed by 2 bases and V by 3 bases; bases with no gene match: 2. The CDR3 loop reads CASSSSGRAYNEQFF. DNA of the CDR3: TGCGCCAGCAGCTCCAGCGGGAGGGCCTACAATGAGCAGTTCTTC.

This sequence joins TRBV7-8 and TRBJ1-2; tentative D call: TRBD1 (6 bases). V lost 5 bases and J lost 2, with 9 bases in between. The CDR3 loop spans 13 amino acids. Germline V CDR1 and CDR2: SGHVS, FQNEAQ. The CDR3: CASSTGTNYGYTF. CDR3 coding DNA: TGTGCCAGCAGCACCGGGACAAACTATGGCTACACCTTC. Full variable domain (outside the CDR3, taken from reference TRBV7-8 and TRBJ1-2): GAGVSQSPRYKVAKRGQDVALRCDPISGHVSLFWYQQALGQGPEFLTYFQNEAQLDKSGLPSDRFFAERPEGSVSTLKIQRTQQEDSAVYLCASSTGTNYGYTFGSGTRLTVV.

The chain joins TRBV28 to TRBJ2-3, with 10 positions matching TRBD2. V lost 4 bases to trimming and J lost 2 bases; unmatched junction nucleotides: 9. CDR1 and CDR2 (germline): MDHEN, SYDVKM. The CDR3 loop spans 17 amino acids. The CDR3, as DNA: TGTGCCAGCAGTTCCCTTACTAGCGGGACACCCACAGATACGCAGTATTTT. It specifies CASSSLTSGTPTDTQYF. Looking up the rest from reference TRBV28 and TRBJ2-3 gives the full variable domain: DVKVTQSSRYLVKRTGEKVFLECVQDMDHENMFWYRQDPGLGLRLIYFSYDVKMKEKGDIPEGYSVSREKKERFSLILESASTNQTSMYLCASSSLTSGTPTDTQYFGPGTRLTVL.

The V call is TRBV5-1, the J call TRBJ2-7; possibly TRBD1 for D (6 bases). The CDR3 spans 14 residues. Looked up from germline, CDR1 is SGHRS and CDR2 is YFSETQ. V shed 4 bases and J shed 2 bases, with 13 bases lying between them. The chain's CDR3 is CASSPRGAPYEQYF. The CDR3 nucleotides are TGCGCCAGCAGCCCCAGGGGAGCTCCCTACGAGCAGTACTTC.

The chain carries TRBV18 and TRBJ2-1; 9 bases map to TRBD2. The trim removed 4 bases at V and 4 bases at J, leaving 2 bases unmatched. The CDR3 is 14 residues long. Germline V gene data show CDR1 as KGHSH and CDR2 as LQKENI. The CDR3 reads CASSRTSAYNEQFF. CDR3 DNA: TGTGCCAGCTCACGGACTAGCGCTTACAATGAGCAGTTCTTC.

This chain uses TRBV6-5 with TRBJ2-1; D is undetermined. Trimming took 0 bases from V and 7 from J, leaving 7 bases between them. Per the germline V gene, CDR1 is MNHEY and CDR2 is SVGAGI. The CDR3 loop spans 13 amino acids. DNA for the CDR3: TGTGCCAGCAGTTACTCGTTAGAGAATGAGCAGTTCTTC. It specifies CASSYSLENEQFF.

The J gene is TRBJ2-1, the V gene TRBV19; 7 bases are shared with TRBD2. J gave up 8 bases and V 7 bases, and 8 bases lay outside the gene matches. The CDR3 has 13 residues. The germline CDR1 and CDR2 sequences are LNHDA and SQIVND (reference sequence). CDR3 sequence reads: CASIRGSGDEQFF. The CDR3 nucleotides are TGTGCCAGTATTCGCGGGAGCGGCGATGAGCAGTTCTTC.

This chain joins TRBV28 and TRBJ1-3, with TRBD1 as a possible D gene (5 bases). The CDR3 length is 14 residues. The V end was cut by 5 bases, the J end by 7 bases, with 15 bases between. CDR1 is MDHEN, CDR2 SYDVKM, per germline. CDR3 loop: CASSASTASNTIYF. The CDR3 coding sequence is TGTGCCAGCAGTGCCTCGACAGCCTCCAACACCATATATTTT.

This chain uses TRBV6-2 or TRBV6-3 with TRBJ2-1, with D perhaps matching TRBD1 (5 bases). This CDR3 comprises 13 residues. The germline CDR1 and CDR2 sequences are MNHEY and SVGEGT. The V end lost 5 bases, the J end lost 12 bases, and 17 bases lay between the germline ends. The CDR3 reads CASSDSAYLGQFF. The DNA of the CDR3 is TGTGCCAGCAGTGACAGCGCCTACTTGGGGCAGTTCTTC.

The chain joins TRBV4-3 to TRBJ2-2; D unresolved. The CDR3 covers 15 residues. V lost 0 bases, J lost 5 bases, and 10 bases lay in between. From germline, CDR1 is LGHNA and CDR2 YSLEER. CDR3 loop: CASSQDLTLTGELFF. For the CDR3, the DNA is TGCGCCAGCAGCCAAGACCTAACTCTAACCGGGGAGCTGTTTTTT.

The chain is built from TRBV27 and TRBJ2-1; D is ambiguous. The CDR3 covers 16 residues. Germline V gives CDR1 MNHEY, CDR2 SMNVEV (reference sequence). V was pared by 10 bases and J by 0 bases, with 19 bases between. CDR3: CATLKVTDSSYNEQFF. The CDR3 DNA sequence: TGTGCCACCCTTAAGGTAACAGATAGCTCCTACAATGAGCAGTTCTTC.

In regard to this clone: This sample includes further DNA sequences coding for the same CDR3. V usage is TRBV9 and J usage is TRBJ2-1; TRBD2 agrees at 11 bases. V shed 2 bases, J shed 1 base, and the junction held 5 bases outside the gene matches. Germline loops: CDR1 SGDLS, CDR2 YYNGEE. The CDR3 loop spans 17 amino acids. CDR3 loop: CASSVYLAGGSYNEQFF. CDR3 coding DNA: TGTGCCAGCAGCGTTTATTTAGCGGGGGGGTCCTACAATGAGCAGTTCTTC.

This sequence joins TRBV15 and TRBJ2-3, with a tentative D call TRBD1 (5 bases). V lost 1 base to trimming and J lost 6 bases, with 11 bases between them. The CDR3 sequence is 14 residues long. Germline CDR1 reads LNHNV; CDR2 reads YYDKDF (reference sequence). In DNA, the CDR3 is TGTGCCACCAGCAGAGGAGGCAGGGCGGATACGCAGTATTTT. It specifies CATSRGGRADTQYF.

The J gene is TRBJ2-1, the V gene TRBV6-5; 7 positions match TRBD1. The V gene end was trimmed by 6 bases and the J gene end by 0 bases; junction bases not matched to a gene: 2. There are 14 residues in the CDR3. CDR1 is MNHEY and CDR2 is SVGAGI in the germline V gene. In DNA form, the CDR3 reads TGTGCCAGCAGACCAGGGGGCTCCTACAATGAGCAGTTCTTC. Protein: CASRPGGSYNEQFF.

V gene TRBV6-2 or TRBV6-3 combines with J gene TRBJ2-2; tentatively, D is TRBD1 (5 bases). V shed 4 bases and J shed 2 bases, with 11 bases lying between them. Per germline, CDR1 MNHEY and CDR2 SVGEGT. The CDR3 sequence is 15 residues long. Written as DNA, the CDR3 is TGTGCCAGCAGTTTGCAGGGCCTTAACACCGGGGAGCTGTTTTTT. Its translation is CASSLQGLNTGELFF.

This clone has only a few counts. The chain employs TRBV4-2 and TRBJ1-2; D possibly corresponds to TRBD1 (5 bases). Between the trimmed V and J ends, which lost 4 bases and 1 base, there was a span of 16 bases. The CDR3 has 16 amino acids. CDR1 and CDR2 from the germline V gene are LGHNA and YNFKEQ. As DNA, the CDR3 is TGTGCCAGCAGCCGGGGGGGGACGGCAATTAACTATGGCTACACCTTC. Its translation is CASSRGGTAINYGYTF.

CDR3 nucleotide sequence: TGTGCCAGCAGCTCCGGGACAGGTCTCCTAGACGAGCAGTACTTC. Its translation is CASSSGTGLLDEQYF. The rearrangement uses TRBV11-3 and TRBJ2-7, with 8 bases identical to TRBD1. The V segment lost 4 bases and the J segment 5 bases; nucleotides outside the gene matches: 10. This CDR3 comprises 15 residues. Per germline, CDR1 SGHNT and CDR2 YENEEA.

This clone has a handful of counts. The chain has TRBV30 and TRBJ2-7, with D tentatively TRBD2 (5 bases). The V gene's germline CDR1 is GTSNPN and CDR2 SVGIG (reference sequence). V dropped 4 bases and J dropped 4 bases, with 8 bases sitting between them. The CDR3 is 11 amino acids. The CDR3 DNA follows: TGTGCCTGGACCCGCGGGTACGAGCAGTACTTC. Translating it yields CAWTRGYEQYF.

This chain connects TRBV5-1 to TRBJ1-5, with TRBD1 matching 8 bases. Trimming removed 6 bases from V and 4 bases from J; junction bases left unmatched: 9. From germline, CDR1 is SGHRS and CDR2 YFSETQ. The length of the CDR3 is 15 residues. The CDR3 DNA follows: TGCGCCAGCACCGAATCAGGACAGGGTAATCAGCCCCAGCATTTT. This translates into CASTESGQGNQPQHF. Filled out from reference TRBV5-1 and TRBJ1-5, the complete variable domain reads KAGVTQTPRYLIKTRGQQVTLSCSPISGHRSVSWYQQTPGQGLQFLFEYFSETQRNKGNFPGRFSGRQFSNSRSEMNVSTLELGDSALYLCASTESGQGNQPQHFGDGTRLSIL.

This clone was recorded a few times. The gene calls are TRBV11-2 and TRBJ2-5, with TRBD1 matching 10 bases. J gave up 5 bases and V 1 base, and 4 bases lay outside the gene matches. Germline V gene sequence: CDR1 SGHAT, CDR2 FQNNGV. There are 15 residues in the CDR3. The CDR3 loop reads CASSLVRDRGETQYF. The CDR3 DNA sequence: TGTGCCAGCAGCTTAGTCCGGGACAGGGGTGAGACCCAGTACTTC.

The chain links TRBV13 to TRBJ2-1; TRBD2 matches 8 bases. This CDR3 comprises 15 residues. With V trimmed by 3 bases and J by 5 bases, 6 bases remained unmatched. Per the germline V gene, CDR1 is PRHDT and CDR2 is FYEKMQ (reference sequence). The CDR3 nucleotides read TGTGCCAGCAGCTTCGGGGGGGGCCCTAACAATGAGCAGTTCTTC. Translating it yields CASSFGGGPNNEQFF.

The rearrangement links TRBV27 to TRBJ2-3, with 13 nucleotides matching TRBD2. Per germline, CDR1 MNHEY and CDR2 SMNVEV (reference sequence). CDR3 length: 17 amino acids. Unmatched junction bases numbered 8, after V lost 5 bases and J lost 3 bases. This CDR3 reads CASSPRTSGSGTDTQYF. The CDR3 DNA follows: TGTGCCAGCAGTCCTCGGACTAGCGGGAGCGGAACAGATACGCAGTATTTT.